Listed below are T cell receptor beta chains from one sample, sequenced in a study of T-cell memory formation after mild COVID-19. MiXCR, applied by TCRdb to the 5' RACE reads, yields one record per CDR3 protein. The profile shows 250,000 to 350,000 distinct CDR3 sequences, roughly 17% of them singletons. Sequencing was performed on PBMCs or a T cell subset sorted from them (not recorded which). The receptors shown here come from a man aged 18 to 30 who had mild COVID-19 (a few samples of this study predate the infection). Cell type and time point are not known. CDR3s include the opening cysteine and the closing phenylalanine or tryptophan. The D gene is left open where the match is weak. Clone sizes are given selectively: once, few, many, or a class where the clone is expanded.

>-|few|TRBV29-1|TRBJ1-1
CSVGGGWGMNTEAFF
TGCAGCGTTGGTGGGGGGTGGGGGATGAACACTGAAGCTTTCTTT
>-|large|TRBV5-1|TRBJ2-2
CASSPGMNTGELFF
TGCGCCAGCAGCCCAGGAATGAACACCGGGGAGCTGTTTTTT
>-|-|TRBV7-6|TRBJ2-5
CASSTLRGRETQYF
TGTGCCAGCAGCACCCTAAGGGGGAGGGAGACCCAGTACTTC
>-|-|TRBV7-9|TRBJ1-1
CASSPVDSRIGTEAFF
TGTGCCAGCAGCCCAGTGGACAGCCGGATCGGCACTGAAGCTTTCTTT
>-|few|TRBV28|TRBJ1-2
CASSSQTDGYTF
TGTGCCAGCAGTTCTCAGACAGATGGCTACACCTTC
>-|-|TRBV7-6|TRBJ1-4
CASSKRRTEANEKLFF
TGTGCCAGCAGCAAACGAAGAACCGAGGCTAATGAAAAACTGTTTTTT
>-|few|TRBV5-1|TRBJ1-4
CASSFGPATNEKLFF
TGCGCCAGCAGTTTCGGACCAGCAACTAATGAAAAACTGTTTTTT
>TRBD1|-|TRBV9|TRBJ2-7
CASSPNSGQSYEQYF
TGTGCCAGCAGCCCAAACTCGGGACAGTCCTACGAGCAGTACTTC
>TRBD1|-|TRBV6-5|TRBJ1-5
CASSDRDRGLNQPQHF
TGTGCCAGCAGTGACCGGGACAGGGGGCTTAATCAGCCCCAGCATTTT
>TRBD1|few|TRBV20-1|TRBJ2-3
CSADRDETDTQYF
TGCAGTGCTGACAGGGATGAAACAGATACGCAGTATTTT
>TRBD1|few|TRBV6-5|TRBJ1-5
CASSPTTGGEGPQHF
TGTGCCAGCAGCCCTACGACAGGGGGTGAAGGGCCCCAGCATTTT
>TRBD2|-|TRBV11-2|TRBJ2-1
CASSGWAGGLNEQFF
TGTGCCAGCAGCGGCTGGGCGGGGGGGCTAAATGAGCAGTTCTTC
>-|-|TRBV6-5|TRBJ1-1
CASSYSGPSVNTEAFF
TGTGCCAGCAGTTACTCCGGACCGAGCGTGAACACTGAAGCTTTCTTT
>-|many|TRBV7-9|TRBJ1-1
CASSLAQGMNTEAFF
TGTGCCAGCAGCTTAGCGCAGGGGATGAACACTGAAGCTTTCTTT
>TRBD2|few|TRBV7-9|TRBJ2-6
CASSPGRPSGANVLTF
TGTGCCAGCAGCCCCGGGAGGCCCTCTGGGGCCAACGTCCTGACTTTC
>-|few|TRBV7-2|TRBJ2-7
CASSPSRGYYEQYF
TGTGCCAGCAGCCCCAGTCGGGGGTATTACGAGCAGTACTTC
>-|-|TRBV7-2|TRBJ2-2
CASSLNLGGELFF
TGTGCCAGCAGCTTAAACCTAGGCGGGGAGCTGTTTTTT
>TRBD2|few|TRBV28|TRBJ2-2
CASSSPLLAGAHTGELFF
TGTGCCAGCAGTTCCCCCTTACTAGCGGGGGCCCACACCGGGGAGCTGTTTTTT
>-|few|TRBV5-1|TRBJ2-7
CASSWTGGSYEQYF
TGCGCCAGCAGCTGGACCGGCGGGTCCTACGAGCAGTACTTC
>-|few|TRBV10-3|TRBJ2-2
CAISANTGELFF
TGTGCCATCAGCGCTAACACCGGGGAGCTGTTTTTT
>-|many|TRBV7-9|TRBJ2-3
CASSLIGRGAADTQYF
TGTGCCAGCAGCTTAATAGGTCGCGGTGCGGCAGATACGCAGTATTTT
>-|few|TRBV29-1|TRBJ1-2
CSALNETYSNYGYTF
TGCAGCGCCCTAAACGAGACATATTCTAACTATGGCTACACCTTC
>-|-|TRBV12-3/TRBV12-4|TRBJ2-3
CASSSDRPDTQYF
TGTGCCAGCAGCTCCGACCGTCCAGATACGCAGTATTTT
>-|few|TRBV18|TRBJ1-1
CASSPAGDRNTEAFF
TGTGCCAGCTCACCGGCAGGCGACAGAAACACTGAAGCTTTCTTT
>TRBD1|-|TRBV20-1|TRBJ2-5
CSARKDRGSETQYF
TGCAGTGCTAGGAAGGACAGGGGATCCGAGACCCAGTACTTC
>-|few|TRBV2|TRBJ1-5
CASSAALDQPQHF
TGTGCCAGCAGTGCTGCCCTTGACCAGCCCCAGCATTTT
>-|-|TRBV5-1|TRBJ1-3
CASFNGPNSGNTIYF
TGCGCCAGCTTCAACGGGCCAAACTCTGGAAACACCATATATTTT
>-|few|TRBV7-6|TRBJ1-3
CASSLGGIGNTIYF
TGTGCCAGCAGCTTGGGGGGGATCGGAAACACCATATATTTT
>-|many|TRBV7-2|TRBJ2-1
CASSLAGGLNEQFF
TGTGCCAGCAGCTTAGCGGGGGGGCTTAATGAGCAGTTCTTC
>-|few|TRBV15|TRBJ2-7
CATSPLRSGTYEQYF
TGTGCCACCAGCCCTTTGAGATCAGGGACCTACGAGCAGTACTTC
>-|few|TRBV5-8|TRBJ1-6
CASSLFWISYNSPLHF
TGTGCCAGCAGCTTGTTCTGGATTTCCTATAATTCACCCCTCCACTTT